This T cell receptor (beta chain) was profiled in a study of T-cell reconstitution after alpha-beta-depleted transplantation in children. General study findings and limits: Expanded graft clones, several hundred of them, were reportedly the source of alpha-beta T cells about two months after transplant. Among T cells one year after transplant, newly produced cells accounted for most counts and diversity.

Germline CDR1 reads DFQATT; CDR2 reads SNEGSKA (reference sequence). This CDR3 is 14 amino acids long. With 2 bases clipped from V and 10 bases from J, the junction kept 10 bases outside the gene matches. Researchers prepared the TCRbeta library using unique molecular identifiers, the study reports. MiXCR, applied by TCRdb to the PCR reads, yields one record per CDR3 protein. The data contain approximately 800,000 distinct CDR3 sequences, around 17% of them singletons. On this clonotype: The antigen remains undetermined.

The TCR comes from a male patient under 18 who had a stem cell transplant for acute lymphoblastic leukemia, so the T cells may come from the graft donor. The chain combines TRBV20-1 with TRBJ1-1, with 10 positions matching TRBD1. The sequenced sample was PBMCs, mostly from graft donor cells, obtained 360 days after TCRalphabeta/CD19-depleted stem cell transplant. The DNA for the CDR3 is TGCAGTGCTAGATCCCGTAGACAGGGGGCTGGAGCTTTCTTT. Its protein is CSARSRRQGAGAFF.